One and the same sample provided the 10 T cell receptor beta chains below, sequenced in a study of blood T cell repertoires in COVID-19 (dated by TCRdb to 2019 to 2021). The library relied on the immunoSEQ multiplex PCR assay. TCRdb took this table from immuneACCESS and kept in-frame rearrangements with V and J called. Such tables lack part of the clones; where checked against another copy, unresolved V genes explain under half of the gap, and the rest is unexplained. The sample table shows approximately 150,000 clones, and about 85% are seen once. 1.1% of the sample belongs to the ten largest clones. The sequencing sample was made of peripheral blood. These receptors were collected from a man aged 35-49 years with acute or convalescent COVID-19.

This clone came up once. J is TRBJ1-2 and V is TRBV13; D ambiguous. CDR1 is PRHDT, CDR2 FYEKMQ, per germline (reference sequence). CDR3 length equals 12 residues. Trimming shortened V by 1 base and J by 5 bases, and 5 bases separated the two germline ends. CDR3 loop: CASSLELYGYTF. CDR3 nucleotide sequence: TGTGCCAGCAGCTTAGAACTATATGGCTACACCTTC.

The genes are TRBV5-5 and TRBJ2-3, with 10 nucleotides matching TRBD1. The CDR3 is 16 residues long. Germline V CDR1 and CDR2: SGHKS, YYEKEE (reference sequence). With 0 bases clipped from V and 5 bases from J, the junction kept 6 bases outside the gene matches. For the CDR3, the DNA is TGTGCCAGCAGCTTGGGAGGGACAGGGGCGGGAGATACGCAGTATTTT. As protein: CASSLGGTGAGDTQYF.

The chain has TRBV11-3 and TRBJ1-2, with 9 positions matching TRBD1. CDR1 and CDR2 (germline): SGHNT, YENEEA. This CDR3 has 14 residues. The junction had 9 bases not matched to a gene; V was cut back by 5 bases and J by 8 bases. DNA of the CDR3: TGTGCCAGCAGCCGGACAGGGGCTGGAATAGGCTACACCTTC. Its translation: CASSRTGAGIGYTF. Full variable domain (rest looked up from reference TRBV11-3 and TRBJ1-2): EAGVVQSPRYKIIEKKQPVAFWCNPISGHNTLYWYLQNLGQGPELLIRYENEEAVDDSQLPKDRFSAERLKGVDSTLKIQPAELGDSAVYLCASSRTGAGIGYTFGSGTRLTVV.

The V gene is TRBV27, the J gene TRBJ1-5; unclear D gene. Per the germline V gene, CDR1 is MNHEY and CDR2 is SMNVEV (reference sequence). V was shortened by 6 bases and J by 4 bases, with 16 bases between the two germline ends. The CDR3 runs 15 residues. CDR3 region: CASSLVWYINQPQHF. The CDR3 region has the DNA TGTGCCAGCAGCCTTGTTTGGTACATAAATCAGCCCCAGCATTTT.

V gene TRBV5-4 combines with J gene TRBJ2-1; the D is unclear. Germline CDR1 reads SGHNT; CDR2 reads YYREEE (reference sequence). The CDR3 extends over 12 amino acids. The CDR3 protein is CPPDGTTSEQFF. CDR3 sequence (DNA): TGTCCCCCCGACGGTACTACAAGTGAGCAGTTCTTC.

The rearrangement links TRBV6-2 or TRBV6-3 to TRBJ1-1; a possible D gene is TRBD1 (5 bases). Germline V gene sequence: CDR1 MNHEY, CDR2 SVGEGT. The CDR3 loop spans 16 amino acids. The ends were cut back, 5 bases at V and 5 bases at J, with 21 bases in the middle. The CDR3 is CASSGGTASVGTEAFF. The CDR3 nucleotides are TGTGCCAGCAGTGGCGGGACCGCCTCGGTTGGTACTGAAGCTTTCTTT.

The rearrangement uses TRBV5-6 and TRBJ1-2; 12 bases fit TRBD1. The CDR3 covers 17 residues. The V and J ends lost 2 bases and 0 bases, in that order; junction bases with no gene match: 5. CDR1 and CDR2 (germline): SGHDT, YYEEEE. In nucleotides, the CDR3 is TGTGCCAGCAGCTTCGGGACAGGGGGCGCCGCTAACTATGGCTACACCTTC. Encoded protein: CASSFGTGGAANYGYTF. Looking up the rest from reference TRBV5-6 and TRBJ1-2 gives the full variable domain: DAGVTQSPTHLIKTRGQQVTLRCSPKSGHDTVSWYQQALGQGPQFIFQYYEEEERQRGNFPDRFSGHQFPNYSSELNVNALLLGDSALYLCASSFGTGGAANYGYTFGSGTRLTVV.

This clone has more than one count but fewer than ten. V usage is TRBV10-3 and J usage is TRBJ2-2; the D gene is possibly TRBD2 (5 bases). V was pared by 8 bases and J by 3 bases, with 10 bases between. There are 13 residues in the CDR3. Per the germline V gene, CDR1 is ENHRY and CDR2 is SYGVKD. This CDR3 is CAIAGTDTGELFF. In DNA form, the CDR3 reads TGTGCCATCGCGGGCACAGACACCGGGGAGCTGTTTTTT.

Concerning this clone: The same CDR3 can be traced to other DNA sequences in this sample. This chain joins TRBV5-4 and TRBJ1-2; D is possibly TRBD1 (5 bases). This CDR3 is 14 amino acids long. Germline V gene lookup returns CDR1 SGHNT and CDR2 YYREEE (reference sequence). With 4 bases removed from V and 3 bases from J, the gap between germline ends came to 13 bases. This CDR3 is CASSLPGGDYGYTF. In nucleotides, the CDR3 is TGTGCCAGCAGCCTCCCGGGGGGAGACTATGGCTACACCTTC.

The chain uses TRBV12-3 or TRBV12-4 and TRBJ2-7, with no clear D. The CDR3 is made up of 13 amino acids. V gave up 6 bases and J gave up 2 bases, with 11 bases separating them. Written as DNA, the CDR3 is TGTGCCAGCAGCGGTCCGCGAGCCTACGAGCAGTACTTC. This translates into CASSGPRAYEQYF.